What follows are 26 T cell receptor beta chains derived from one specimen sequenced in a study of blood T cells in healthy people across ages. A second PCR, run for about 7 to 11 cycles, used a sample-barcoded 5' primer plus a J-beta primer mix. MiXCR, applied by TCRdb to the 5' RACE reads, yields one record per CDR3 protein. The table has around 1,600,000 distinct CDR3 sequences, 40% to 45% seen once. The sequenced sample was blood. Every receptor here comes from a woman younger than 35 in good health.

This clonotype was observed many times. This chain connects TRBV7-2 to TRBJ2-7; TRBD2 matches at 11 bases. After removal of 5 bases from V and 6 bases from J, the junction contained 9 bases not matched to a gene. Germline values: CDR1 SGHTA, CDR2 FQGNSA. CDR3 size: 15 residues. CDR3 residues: CASSTLAGGPSEQYF. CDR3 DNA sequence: TGTGCCAGCAGCACCTTAGCGGGAGGGCCGAGCGAGCAGTACTTC.

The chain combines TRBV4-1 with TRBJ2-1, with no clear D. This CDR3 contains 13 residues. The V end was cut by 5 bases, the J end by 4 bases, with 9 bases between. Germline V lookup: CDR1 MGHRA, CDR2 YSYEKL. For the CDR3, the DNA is TGCGCCAGCAGCTCGAACAGATACAATGAGCAGTTCTTC. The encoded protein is CASSSNRYNEQFF.

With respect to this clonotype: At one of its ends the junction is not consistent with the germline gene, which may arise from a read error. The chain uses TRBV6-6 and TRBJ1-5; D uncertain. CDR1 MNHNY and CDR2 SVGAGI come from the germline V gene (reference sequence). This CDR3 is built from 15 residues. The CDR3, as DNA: TGTGCCAGCAGTTTACCAGACAATAGCAATCAGCCTCAGCATTTT. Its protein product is CASSLPDNSNQPQHF.

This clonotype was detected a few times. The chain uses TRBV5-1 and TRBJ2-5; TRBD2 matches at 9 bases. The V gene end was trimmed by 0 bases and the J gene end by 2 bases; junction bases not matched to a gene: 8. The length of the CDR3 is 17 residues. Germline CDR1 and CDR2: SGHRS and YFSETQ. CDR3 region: CASSLAPVAGVQETQYF. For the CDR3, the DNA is TGCGCCAGCAGCTTGGCCCCTGTAGCGGGAGTTCAAGAGACCCAGTACTTC.

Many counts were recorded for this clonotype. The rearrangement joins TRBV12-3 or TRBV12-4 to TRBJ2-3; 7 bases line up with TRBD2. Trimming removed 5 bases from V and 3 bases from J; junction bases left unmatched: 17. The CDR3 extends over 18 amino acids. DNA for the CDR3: TGTGCCAGCAGTCCCCGTACCCGCCTAGCGGAGGGGACAGATACGCAGTATTTT. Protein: CASSPRTRLAEGTDTQYF.

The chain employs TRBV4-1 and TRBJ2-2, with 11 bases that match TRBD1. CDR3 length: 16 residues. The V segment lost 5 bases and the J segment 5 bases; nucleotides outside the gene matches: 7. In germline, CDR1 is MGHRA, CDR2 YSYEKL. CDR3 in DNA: TGCGCCAGCAGCTTACGGACAGGGGGCGCGACCGGGGAGCTGTTTTTT. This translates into CASSLRTGGATGELFF.

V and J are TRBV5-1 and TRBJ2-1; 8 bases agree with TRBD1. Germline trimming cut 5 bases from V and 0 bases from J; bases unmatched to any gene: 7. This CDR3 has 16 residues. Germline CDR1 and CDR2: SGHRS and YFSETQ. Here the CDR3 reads CASRPRQGSSYNEQFF. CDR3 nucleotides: TGCGCCAGCAGACCTAGACAGGGGAGCTCCTACAATGAGCAGTTCTTC.

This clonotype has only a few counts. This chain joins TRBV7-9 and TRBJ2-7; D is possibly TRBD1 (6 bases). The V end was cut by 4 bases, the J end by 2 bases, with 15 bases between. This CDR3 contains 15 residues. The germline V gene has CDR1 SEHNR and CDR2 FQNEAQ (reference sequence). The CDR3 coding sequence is TGTGCCAGCAGCTCCTACAGGGAGTTGGCCTACGAGCAGTACTTC. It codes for CASSSYRELAYEQYF.

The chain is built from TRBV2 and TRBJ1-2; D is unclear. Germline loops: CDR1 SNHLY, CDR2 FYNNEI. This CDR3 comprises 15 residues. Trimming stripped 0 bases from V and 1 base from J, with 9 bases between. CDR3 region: CASSEARGSNYGYTF. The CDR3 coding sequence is TGTGCCAGCAGTGAAGCAAGAGGGAGTAACTATGGCTACACCTTC.

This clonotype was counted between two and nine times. CDR3 in amino acids: CASSYKFQVRTEAFF. The CDR3 nucleotides read TGTGCCAGCAGTTACAAGTTCCAGGTTCGAACTGAAGCTTTCTTT. The chain has TRBV6-2 or TRBV6-3 and TRBJ1-1, with D unresolved. This CDR3 has 15 amino acids. With 2 bases removed from V and 5 bases from J, the gap between germline ends came to 15 bases. Germline CDR1 is MNHEY and CDR2 is SVGEGT.

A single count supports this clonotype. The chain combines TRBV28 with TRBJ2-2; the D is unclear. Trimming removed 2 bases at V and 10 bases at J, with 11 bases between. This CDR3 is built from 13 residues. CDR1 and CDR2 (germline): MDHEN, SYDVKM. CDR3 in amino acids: CASSLGSSEELFF. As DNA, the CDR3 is TGTGCCAGCAGTTTAGGAAGTTCCGAGGAGCTGTTTTTT. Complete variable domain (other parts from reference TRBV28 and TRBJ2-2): DVKVTQSSRYLVKRTGEKVFLECVQDMDHENMFWYRQDPGLGLRLIYFSYDVKMKEKGDIPEGYSVSREKKERFSLILESASTNQTSMYLCASSLGSSEELFFGEGSRLTVL.

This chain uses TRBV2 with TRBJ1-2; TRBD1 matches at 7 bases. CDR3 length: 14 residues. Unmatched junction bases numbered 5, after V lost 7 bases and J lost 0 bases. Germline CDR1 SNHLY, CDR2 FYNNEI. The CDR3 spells CASTFQGANYGYTF. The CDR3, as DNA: TGTGCCAGCACCTTTCAGGGGGCTAACTATGGCTACACCTTC.

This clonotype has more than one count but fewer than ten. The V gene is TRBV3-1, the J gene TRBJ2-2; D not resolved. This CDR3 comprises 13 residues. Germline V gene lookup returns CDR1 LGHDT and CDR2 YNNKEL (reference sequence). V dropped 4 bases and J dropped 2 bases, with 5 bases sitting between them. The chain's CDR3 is CASSPHNTGELFF. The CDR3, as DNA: TGTGCCAGCAGCCCGCATAACACCGGGGAGCTGTTTTTT.

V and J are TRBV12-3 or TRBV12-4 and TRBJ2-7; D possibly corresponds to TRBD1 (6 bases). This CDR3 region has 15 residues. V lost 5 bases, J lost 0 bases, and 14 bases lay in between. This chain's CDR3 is CASSPQQGPSYEQYF. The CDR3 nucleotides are TGTGCCAGCAGTCCCCAACAGGGCCCCTCCTACGAGCAGTACTTC.

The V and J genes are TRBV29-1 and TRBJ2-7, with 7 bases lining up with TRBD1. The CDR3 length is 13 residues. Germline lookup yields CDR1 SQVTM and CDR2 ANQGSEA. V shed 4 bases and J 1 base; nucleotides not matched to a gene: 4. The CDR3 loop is CSVGLQGSYEQYF. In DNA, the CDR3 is TGCAGCGTTGGGTTACAGGGGTCCTACGAGCAGTACTTC.

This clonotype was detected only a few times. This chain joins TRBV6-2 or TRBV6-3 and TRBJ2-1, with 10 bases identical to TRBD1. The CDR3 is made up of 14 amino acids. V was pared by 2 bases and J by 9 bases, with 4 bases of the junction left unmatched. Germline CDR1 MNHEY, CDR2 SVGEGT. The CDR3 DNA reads TGTGCCAGCAGTTACGAGACAGGGGGCCTTGAGCAGTTCTTC. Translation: CASSYETGGLEQFF.

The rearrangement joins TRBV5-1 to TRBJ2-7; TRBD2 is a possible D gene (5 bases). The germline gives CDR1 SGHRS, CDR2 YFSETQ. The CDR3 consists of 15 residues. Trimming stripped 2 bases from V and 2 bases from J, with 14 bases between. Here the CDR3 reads CASSLWGAQTYEQYF. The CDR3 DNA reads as TGCGCCAGCAGCTTATGGGGAGCGCAGACCTACGAGCAGTACTTC.

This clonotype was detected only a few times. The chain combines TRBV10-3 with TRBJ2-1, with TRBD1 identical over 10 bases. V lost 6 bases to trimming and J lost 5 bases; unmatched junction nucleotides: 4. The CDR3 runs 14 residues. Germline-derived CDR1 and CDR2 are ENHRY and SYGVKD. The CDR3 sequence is CAISRQGADNEQFF. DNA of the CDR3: TGTGCCATCAGCCGACAGGGGGCTGACAATGAGCAGTTCTTC.

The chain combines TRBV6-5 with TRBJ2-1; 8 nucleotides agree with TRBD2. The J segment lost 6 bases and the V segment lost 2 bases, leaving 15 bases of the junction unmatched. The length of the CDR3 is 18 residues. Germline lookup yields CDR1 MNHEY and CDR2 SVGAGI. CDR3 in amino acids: CASSYHGKGRGALNEQFF. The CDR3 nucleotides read TGTGCCAGCAGTTACCACGGGAAGGGGCGGGGGGCTCTCAATGAGCAGTTCTTC.

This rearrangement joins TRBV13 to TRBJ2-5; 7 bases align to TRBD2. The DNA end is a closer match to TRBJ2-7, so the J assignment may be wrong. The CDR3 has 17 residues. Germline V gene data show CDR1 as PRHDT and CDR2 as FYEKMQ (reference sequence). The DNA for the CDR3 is TGTGCCAGCAGCCGAACGGGGGAGGGCGGTGCCAACTACGAGCAGTACTTC. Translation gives CASSRTGEGGANYEQYF.

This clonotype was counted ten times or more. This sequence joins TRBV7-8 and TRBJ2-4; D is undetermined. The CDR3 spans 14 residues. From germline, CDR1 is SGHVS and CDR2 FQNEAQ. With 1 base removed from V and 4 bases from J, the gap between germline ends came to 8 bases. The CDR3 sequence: CASSLVPTKNIQYF. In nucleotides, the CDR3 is TGTGCCAGCAGCTTAGTTCCTACTAAAAACATTCAGTACTTC.

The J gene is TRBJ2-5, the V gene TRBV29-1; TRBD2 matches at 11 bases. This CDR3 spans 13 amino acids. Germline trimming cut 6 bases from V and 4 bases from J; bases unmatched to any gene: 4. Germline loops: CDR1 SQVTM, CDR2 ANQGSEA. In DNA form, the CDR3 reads TGCAGCGTGATAGCGGGAGGGGGAGAGACCCAGTACTTC. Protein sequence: CSVIAGGGETQYF.

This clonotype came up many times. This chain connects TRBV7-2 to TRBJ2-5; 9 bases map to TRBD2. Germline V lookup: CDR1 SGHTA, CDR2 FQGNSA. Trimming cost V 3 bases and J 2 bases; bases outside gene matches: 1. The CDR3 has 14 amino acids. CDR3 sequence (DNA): TGTGCCAGCAGCTTCGCGGGAGGGCAAGAGACCCAGTACTTC. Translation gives CASSFAGGQETQYF.

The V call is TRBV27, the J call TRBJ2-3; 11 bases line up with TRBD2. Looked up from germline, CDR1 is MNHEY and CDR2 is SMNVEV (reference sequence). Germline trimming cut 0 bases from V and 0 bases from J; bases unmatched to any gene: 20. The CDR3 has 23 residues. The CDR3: CASSLSVTPGRLAGGLSTDTQYF. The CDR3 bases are TGTGCCAGCAGTTTATCGGTCACTCCCGGTCGGCTAGCGGGGGGCCTAAGCACAGATACGCAGTATTTT.

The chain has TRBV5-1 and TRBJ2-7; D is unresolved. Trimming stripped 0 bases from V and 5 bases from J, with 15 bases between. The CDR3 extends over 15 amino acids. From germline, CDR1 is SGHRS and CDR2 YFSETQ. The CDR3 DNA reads TGCGCCAGCAGCTTGGGTTTCACCTACTTTGACGAGCAGTACTTC. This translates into CASSLGFTYFDEQYF.

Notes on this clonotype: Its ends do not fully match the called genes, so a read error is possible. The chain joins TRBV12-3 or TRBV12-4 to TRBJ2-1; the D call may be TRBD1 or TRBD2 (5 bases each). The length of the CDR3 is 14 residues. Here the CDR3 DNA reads TGTGTCAGCAGTTGGGACGGCACAAACAATGAGCAGTTCTTC. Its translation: CVSSWDGTNNEQFF.